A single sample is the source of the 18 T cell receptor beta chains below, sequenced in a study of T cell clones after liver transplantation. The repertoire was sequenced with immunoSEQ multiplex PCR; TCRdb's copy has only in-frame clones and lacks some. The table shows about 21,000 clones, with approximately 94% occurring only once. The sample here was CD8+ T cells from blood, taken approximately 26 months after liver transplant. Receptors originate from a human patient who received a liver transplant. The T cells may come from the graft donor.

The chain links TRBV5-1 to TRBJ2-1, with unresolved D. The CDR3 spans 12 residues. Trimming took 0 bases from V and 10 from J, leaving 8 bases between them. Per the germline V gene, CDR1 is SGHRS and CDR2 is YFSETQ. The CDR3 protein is CASSLGTTEQFF. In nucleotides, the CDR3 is TGCGCCAGCAGCTTGGGGACCACCGAGCAGTTCTTC.

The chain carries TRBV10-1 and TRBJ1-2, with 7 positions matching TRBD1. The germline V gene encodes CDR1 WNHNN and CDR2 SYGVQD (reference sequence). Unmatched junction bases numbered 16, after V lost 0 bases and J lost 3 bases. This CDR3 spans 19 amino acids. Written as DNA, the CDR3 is TGCGCCAGCAGTGAGTCCTTGGGACAGAAATTTCCGGGCTACTATGGCTACACCTTC. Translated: CASSESLGQKFPGYYGYTF.

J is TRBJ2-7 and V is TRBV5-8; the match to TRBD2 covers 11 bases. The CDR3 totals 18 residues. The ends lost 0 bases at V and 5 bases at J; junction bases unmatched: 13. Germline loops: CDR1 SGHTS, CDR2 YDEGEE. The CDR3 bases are TGTGCCAGCAGCTTGGTATCCCTAGCGGGAGGATTTGAGGACGAGCAGTACTTC. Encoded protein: CASSLVSLAGGFEDEQYF.

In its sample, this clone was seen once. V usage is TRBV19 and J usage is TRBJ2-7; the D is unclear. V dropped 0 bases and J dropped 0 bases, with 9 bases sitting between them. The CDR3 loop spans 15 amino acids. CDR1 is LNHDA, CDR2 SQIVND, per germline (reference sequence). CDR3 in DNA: TGTGCCAGTAGTATAGATCTAGGGCCCTCCTACGAGCAGTACTTC. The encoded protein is CASSIDLGPSYEQYF.

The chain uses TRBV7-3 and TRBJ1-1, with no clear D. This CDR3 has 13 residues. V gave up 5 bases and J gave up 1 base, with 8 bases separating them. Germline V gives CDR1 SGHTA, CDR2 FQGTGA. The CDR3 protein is CASSHYPNTEAFF. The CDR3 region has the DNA TGTGCCAGCAGCCATTATCCGAACACTGAAGCTTTCTTT.

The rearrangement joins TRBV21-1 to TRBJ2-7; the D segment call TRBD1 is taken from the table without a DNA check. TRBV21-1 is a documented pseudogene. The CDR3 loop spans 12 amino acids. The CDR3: CASSKDRHEQYF. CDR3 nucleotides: TGTGCCAGCAGCAAGGACAGACACGAGCAGTACTTC.

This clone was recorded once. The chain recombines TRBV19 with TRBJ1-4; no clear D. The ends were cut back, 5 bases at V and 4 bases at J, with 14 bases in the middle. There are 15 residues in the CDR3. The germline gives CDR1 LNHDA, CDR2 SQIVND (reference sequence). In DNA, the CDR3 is TGTGCCAGTAGTTTCCCGGGAGCCTTTAATGAAAAACTGTTTTTT. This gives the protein CASSFPGAFNEKLFF. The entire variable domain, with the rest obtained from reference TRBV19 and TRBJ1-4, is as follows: DGGITQSPKYLFRKEGQNVTLSCEQNLNHDAMYWYRQDPGQGLRLIYYSQIVNDFQKGDIAEGYSVSREKKESFPLTVTSAQKNPTAFYLCASSFPGAFNEKLFFGSGTQLSVL.

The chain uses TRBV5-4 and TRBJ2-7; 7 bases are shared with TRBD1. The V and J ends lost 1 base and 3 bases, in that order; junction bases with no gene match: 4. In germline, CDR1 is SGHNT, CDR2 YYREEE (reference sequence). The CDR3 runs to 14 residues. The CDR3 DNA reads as TGTGCCAGCAGCTTGAGGGGGCGCGGCTACGAGCAGTACTTC. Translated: CASSLRGRGYEQYF.

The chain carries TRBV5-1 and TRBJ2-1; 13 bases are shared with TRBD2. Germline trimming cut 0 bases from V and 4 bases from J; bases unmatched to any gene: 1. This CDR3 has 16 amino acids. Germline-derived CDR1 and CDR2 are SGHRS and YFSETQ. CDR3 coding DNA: TGCGCCAGCAGCTTGGAACTAGCGGGAGGGTACAATGAGCAGTTCTTC. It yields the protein CASSLELAGGYNEQFF.

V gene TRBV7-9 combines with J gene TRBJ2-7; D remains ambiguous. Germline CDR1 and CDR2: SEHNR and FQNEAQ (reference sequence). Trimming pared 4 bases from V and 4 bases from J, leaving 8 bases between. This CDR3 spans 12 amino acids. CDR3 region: CASSSIPYEQYF. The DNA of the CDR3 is TGTGCCAGCAGCTCGATCCCATACGAGCAGTACTTC. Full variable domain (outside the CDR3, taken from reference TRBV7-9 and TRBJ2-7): DTGVSQNPRHKITKRGQNVTFRCDPISEHNRLYWYRQTLGQGPEFLTYFQNEAQLEKSRLLSDRFSAERPKGSFSTLEIQRTEQGDSAMYLCASSSIPYEQYFGPGTRLTVT.

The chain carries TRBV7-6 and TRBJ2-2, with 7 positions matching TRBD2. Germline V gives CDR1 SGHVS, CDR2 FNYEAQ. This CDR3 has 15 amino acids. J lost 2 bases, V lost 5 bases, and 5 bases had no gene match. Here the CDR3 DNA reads TGTGCCAGCAGCGCCCCTAGCGGAAACACCGGGGAGCTGTTTTTT. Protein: CASSAPSGNTGELFF. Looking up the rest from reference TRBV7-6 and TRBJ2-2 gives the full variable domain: GAGVSQSPRYKVTKRGQDVALRCDPISGHVSLYWYRQALGQGPEFLTYFNYEAQQDKSGLPNDRFSAERPEGSISTLTIQRTEQRDSAMYRCASSAPSGNTGELFFGEGSRLTVL.

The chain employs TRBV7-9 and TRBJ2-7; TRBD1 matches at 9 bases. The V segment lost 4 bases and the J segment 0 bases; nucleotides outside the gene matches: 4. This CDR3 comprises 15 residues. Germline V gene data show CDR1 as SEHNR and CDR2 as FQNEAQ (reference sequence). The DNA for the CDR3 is TGTGCCAGCAGCTCGGGACAGGGTATCTCCTACGAGCAGTACTTC. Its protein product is CASSSGQGISYEQYF.

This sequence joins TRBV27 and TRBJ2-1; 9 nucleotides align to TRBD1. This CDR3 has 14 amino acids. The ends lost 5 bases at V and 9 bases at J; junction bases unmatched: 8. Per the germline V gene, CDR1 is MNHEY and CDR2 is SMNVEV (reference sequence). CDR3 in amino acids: CASSLIQGAREQFF. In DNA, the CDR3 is TGTGCCAGCAGTCTAATACAGGGGGCTCGTGAGCAGTTCTTC.

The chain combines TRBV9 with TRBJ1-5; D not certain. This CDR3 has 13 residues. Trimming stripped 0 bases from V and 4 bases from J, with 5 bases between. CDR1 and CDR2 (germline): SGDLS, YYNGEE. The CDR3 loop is CASSVDVNQPQHF. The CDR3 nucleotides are TGTGCCAGCAGCGTAGATGTGAATCAGCCCCAGCATTTT.

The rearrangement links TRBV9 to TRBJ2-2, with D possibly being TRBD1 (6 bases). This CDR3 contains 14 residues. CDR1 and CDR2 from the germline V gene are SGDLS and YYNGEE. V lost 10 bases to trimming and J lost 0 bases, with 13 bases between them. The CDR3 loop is CASQGLSNTGELFF. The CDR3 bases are TGTGCCTCCCAGGGGCTCTCGAACACCGGGGAGCTGTTTTTT.

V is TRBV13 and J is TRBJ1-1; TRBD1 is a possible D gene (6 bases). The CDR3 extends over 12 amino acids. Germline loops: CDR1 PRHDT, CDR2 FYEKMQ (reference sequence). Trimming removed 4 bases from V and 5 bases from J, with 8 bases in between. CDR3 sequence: CASSSQGTEAFF. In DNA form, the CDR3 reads TGTGCCAGCAGCTCTCAGGGGACTGAAGCTTTCTTT. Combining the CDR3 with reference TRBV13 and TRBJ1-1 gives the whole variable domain AAGVIQSPRHLIKEKRETATLKCYPIPRHDTVYWYQQGPGQDPQFLISFYEKMQSDKGSIPDRFSAQQFSDYHSELNMSSLELGDSALYFCASSSQGTEAFFGQGTRLTVV.

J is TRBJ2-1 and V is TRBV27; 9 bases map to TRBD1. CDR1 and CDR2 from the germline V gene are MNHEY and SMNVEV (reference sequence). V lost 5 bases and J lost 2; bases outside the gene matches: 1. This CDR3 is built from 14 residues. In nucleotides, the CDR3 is TGTGCCAGCAGTGACAGGGGGGCCTACAATGAGCAGTTCTTC. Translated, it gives CASSDRGAYNEQFF.

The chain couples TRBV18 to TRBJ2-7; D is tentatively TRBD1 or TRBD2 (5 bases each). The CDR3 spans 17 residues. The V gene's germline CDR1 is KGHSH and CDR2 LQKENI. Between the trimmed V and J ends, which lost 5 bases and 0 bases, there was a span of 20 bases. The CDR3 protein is CASSTQEKGPHSYEQYF. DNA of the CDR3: TGTGCCAGCTCAACCCAAGAAAAGGGACCGCACTCCTACGAGCAGTACTTC.